What follows is one T cell receptor beta chain and its context. Method: immunoSEQ multiplex PCR; TCRdb's copy keeps in-frame clones and lacks some. The sample records approximately 32,000 clones, around 94% being singletons. This sample was taken from a study of graft-versus-host responses after intestinal transplantation. CDR1 and CDR2 (germline): MNHEY, SVGAGI. CDR3 length: 13 residues. Trimming took off 2 bases at V and 8 bases at J, with 12 bases between the two ends. Sequenced here: PBMCs, sampled 16 days after intestinal transplant. The clonotype was recovered from a human patient who received an intestinal transplant, so some T cells may come from the graft donor. This rearrangement joins TRBV6-5 to TRBJ1-2; D might be TRBD1 (6 bases). This CDR3 reads CASSYRGRDGYTF. DNA of the CDR3: TGTGCCAGCAGTTACAGGGGGAGGGACGGCTACACCTTC.